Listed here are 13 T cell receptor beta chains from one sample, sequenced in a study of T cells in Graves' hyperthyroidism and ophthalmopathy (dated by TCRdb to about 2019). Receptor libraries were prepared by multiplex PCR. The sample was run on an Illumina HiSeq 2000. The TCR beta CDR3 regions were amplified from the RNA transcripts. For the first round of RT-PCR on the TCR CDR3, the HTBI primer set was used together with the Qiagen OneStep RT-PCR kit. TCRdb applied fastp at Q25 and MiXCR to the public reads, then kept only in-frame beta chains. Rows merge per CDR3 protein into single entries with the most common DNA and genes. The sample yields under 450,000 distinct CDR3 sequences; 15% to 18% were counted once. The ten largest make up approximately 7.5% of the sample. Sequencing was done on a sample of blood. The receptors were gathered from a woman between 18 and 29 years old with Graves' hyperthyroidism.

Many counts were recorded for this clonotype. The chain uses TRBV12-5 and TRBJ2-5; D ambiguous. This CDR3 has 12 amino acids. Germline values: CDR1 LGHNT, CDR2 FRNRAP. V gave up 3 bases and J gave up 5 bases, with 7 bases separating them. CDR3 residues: CASGFLGETQYF. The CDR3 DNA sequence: TGTGCTAGTGGTTTTTTGGGGGAGACCCAGTACTTC.

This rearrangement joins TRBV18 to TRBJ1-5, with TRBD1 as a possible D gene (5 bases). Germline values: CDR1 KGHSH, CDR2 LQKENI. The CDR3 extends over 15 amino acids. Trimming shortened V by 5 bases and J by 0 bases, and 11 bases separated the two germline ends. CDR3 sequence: CASSGTGHSNQPQHF. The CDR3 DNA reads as TGTGCCAGCTCAGGTACAGGTCATAGCAATCAGCCCCAGCATTTT.

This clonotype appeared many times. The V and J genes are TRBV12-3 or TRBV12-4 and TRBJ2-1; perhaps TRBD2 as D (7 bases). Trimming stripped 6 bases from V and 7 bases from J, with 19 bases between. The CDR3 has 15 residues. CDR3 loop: CASSARGGRQNEQFF. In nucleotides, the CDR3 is TGTGCCAGCAGCGCGAGGGGGGGCCGGCAAAATGAGCAGTTCTTC.

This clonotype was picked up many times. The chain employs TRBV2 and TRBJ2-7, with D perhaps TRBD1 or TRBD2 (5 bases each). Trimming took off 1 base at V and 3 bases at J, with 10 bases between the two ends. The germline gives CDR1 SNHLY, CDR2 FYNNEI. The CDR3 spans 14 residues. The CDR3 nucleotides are TGTGCCAGCAGTGAAGGAGGGACCGGCTACGAGCAGTACTTC. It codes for CASSEGGTGYEQYF.

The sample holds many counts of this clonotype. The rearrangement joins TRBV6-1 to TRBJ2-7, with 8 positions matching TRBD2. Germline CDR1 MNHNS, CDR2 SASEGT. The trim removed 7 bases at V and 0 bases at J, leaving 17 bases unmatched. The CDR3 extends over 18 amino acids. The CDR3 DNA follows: TGTGCCAGCACGGGGGGGGAGGGAATGGACTCGTCCTCCTACGAGCAGTACTTC. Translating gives CASTGGEGMDSSSYEQYF.

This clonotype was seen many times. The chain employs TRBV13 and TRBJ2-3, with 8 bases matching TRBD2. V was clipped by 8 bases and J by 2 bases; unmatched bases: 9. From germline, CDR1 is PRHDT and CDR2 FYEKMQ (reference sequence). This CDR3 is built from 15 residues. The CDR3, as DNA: TGTGCCAGCGGACGGACTAGCCAAGACACAGATACGCAGTATTTT. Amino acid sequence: CASGRTSQDTDTQYF.

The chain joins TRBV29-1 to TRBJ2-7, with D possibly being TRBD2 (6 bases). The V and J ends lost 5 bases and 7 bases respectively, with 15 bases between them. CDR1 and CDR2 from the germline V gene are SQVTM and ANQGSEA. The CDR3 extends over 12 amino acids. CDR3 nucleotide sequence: TGCAGCGTTATCCCCGCCGGGGGTGAGCAGTACTTC. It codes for CSVIPAGGEQYF.

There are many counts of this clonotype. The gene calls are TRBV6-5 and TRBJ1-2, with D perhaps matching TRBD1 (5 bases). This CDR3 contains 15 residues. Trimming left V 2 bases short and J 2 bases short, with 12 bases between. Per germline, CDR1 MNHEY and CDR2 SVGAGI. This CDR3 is CASSYGGRTNYGYTF. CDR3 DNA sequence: TGTGCCAGCAGTTACGGGGGTCGGACAAACTATGGCTACACCTTC.

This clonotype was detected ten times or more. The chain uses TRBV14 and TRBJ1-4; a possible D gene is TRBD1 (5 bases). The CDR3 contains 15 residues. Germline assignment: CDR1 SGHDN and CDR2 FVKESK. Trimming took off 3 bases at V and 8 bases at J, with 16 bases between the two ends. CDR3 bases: TGTGCCAGCAGCCACCCCGGGACGGTTCGGGAAAAACTGTTTTTT. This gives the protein CASSHPGTVREKLFF.

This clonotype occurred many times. The CDR3: CASSRDIATQETQYF. As DNA, the CDR3 is TGTGCCAGCTCACGGGACATAGCCACACAAGAGACCCAGTACTTC. The chain uses TRBV18 and TRBJ2-5, with D possibly TRBD1 on 6 matching bases. The CDR3 spans 15 residues. The germline gives CDR1 KGHSH, CDR2 LQKENI. V shed 4 bases and J shed 2 bases, with 14 bases lying between them.

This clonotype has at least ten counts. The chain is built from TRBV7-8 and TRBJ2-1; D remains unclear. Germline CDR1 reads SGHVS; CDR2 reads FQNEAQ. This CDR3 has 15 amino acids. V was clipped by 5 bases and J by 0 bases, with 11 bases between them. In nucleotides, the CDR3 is TGTGCCAGCAGCCCGCTAACCCCCTCCTACAATGAGCAGTTCTTC. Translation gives CASSPLTPSYNEQFF.

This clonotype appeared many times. CDR3 sequence reads: CASSPFRGEQFF. The CDR3 nucleotides are TGTGCCAGCAGTCCCTTTAGGGGAGAGCAGTTCTTC. This sequence joins TRBV13 and TRBJ2-1; the D gene is possibly TRBD1 (5 bases). This CDR3 spans 12 amino acids. V was trimmed by 6 bases and J by 10 bases, leaving 13 bases between them. CDR1 is PRHDT, CDR2 FYEKMQ, per germline (reference sequence).

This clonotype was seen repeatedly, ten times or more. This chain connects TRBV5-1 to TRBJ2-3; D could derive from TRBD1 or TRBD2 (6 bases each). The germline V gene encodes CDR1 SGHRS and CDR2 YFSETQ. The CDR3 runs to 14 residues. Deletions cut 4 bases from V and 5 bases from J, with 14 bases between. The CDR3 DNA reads TGCGCCAGCAGCGCGTCACAGGGAGGAGATACGCAGTATTTT. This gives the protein CASSASQGGDTQYF.